This T cell receptor (beta chain) was documented in a study of lymphopenia after photon versus proton radiotherapy. The table came from immunoSEQ multiplex PCR; TCRdb's copy has only in-frame clones and leaves some out. The sample gives about 65,000 clones, about 87% of which show up once; about a tenth is in the top ten. Germline values: CDR1 MNHEY, CDR2 SMNVEV (reference sequence). The CDR3 covers 18 residues. Unmatched junction bases numbered 11, after V lost 6 bases and J lost 0 bases. Here the sequenced sample was peripheral blood, taken from a patient treated with proton-based radiotherapy. The chain uses TRBV27 and TRBJ2-1; the match to TRBD2 covers 10 bases. The sequence was obtained from a man older than 75 with esophageal cancer. CDR3 in DNA: TGTGCCAGCAGCCCTGGGCTAGCGGGGGTCAGCTCCTACAATGAGCAGTTCTTC. Translating gives CASSPGLAGVSSYNEQFF.